This T cell receptor beta chain was profiled in a study of shared clonotypes between healthy human individuals. Method: immunoSEQ multiplex PCR; TCRdb's copy keeps in-frame clones and lacks some. The sample yields over 800,000 clones, around 92% seen once. CD45RO-negative CD8 cells positively selected for CCR7 made up the naive population, which excluded terminally differentiated effector memory CD45RA+ cells. The specimen sequenced was naive CD8+ T cells sorted from blood. This receptor was obtained from a young man in good health.

The DNA of the CDR3 is TGTGCCAGCAGCACATACAGGGGGCGGAACACTGAAGCTTTCTTT. It codes for CASSTYRGRNTEAFF. This sequence joins TRBV14 and TRBJ1-1; 9 nucleotides line up with TRBD1. Germline V CDR1 and CDR2: SGHDN, FVKESK. The CDR3 loop spans 15 amino acids. J gave up 1 base and V 5 bases, and 5 bases lay outside the gene matches.